This T cell receptor (beta chain) was captured in a study of blood T cells in healthy people across ages. Whole-study findings and limits: Roughly linearly, TCR beta diversity per million T cells fell as age increased. Calculation of diversity from one million T cells yielded estimates considered to be underestimates.

The study isolated at least 6 million PBMCs from each sample. Per sample, no less than 5.5 micrograms of total RNA were extracted. A J-beta primer mix and a sample-barcoded 5' primer were used in a second PCR of about 7 to 12 cycles. TCRdb re-analysed the 5' RACE reads in MiXCR, keeping a single row per CDR3 protein. This table has hundreds of thousands of distinct CDR3 sequences, more than 40% appearing once. For this clonotype: Its antigen remains unknown.

J gave up 4 bases and V 2 bases, and 8 bases lay outside the gene matches. This CDR3 region has 17 residues. Germline V gene lookup returns CDR1 SGDLS and CDR2 YYNGEE. The sequence derives from a woman aged 55-70 years in good health. Material: blood. The rearrangement joins TRBV9 to TRBJ2-3; 12 nucleotides agree with TRBD2. CDR3 in amino acids: CASSVRASGGAADTQYF. In DNA form, the CDR3 reads TGTGCCAGCAGCGTTCGGGCTAGCGGGGGGGCCGCAGATACGCAGTATTTT.